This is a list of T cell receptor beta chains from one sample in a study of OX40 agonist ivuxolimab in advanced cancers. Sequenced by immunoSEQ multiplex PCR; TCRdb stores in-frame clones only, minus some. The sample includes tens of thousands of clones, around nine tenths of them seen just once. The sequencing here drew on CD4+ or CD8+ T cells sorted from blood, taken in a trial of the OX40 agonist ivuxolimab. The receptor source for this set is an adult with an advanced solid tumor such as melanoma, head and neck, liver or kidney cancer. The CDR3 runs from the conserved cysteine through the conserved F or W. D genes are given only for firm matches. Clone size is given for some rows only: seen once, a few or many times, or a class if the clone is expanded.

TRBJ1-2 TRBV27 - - TGTGCCAGCAGTTACAGGGTAGGGTATGGCTACACCTTC CASSYRVGYGYTF
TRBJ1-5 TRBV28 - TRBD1 TGTGCCAGCAGACTGTTCTGGACAGGGGGCGATCAGCCCCAGCATTTT CASRLFWTGGDQPQHF
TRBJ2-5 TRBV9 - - TGTGCCAGCAGCGTAGAGGGGGGCCCTCAACTACCCCACCTCGAGGAGACCCAGTACTTC CASSVEGGPQLPHLEETQYF
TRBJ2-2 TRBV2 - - TGTGCCAGCAGTGAAACGGGCCAAACCGGGGAGCTGTTTTTT CASSETGQTGELFF
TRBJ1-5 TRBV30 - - TGTGCCTGGAGTGTATCAGCCCCAGCATTT CAWSVSAPAF
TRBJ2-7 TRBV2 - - TGTGCCAGCAGTGAACTGAGCTACGAGCAGTACTTC CASSELSYEQYF
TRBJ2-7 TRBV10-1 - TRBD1 TGCGCCAAGGAAAGGGACAGGGTTTTTGTTCCGTCACTCTACGAGCAGTACTTC CAKERDRVFVPSLYEQYF
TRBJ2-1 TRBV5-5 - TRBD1 TGTGCCAGCAGCGTAACGGTGGGGACAGGAAGCTACAATGAGCAGTTCTTC CASSVTVGTGSYNEQFF
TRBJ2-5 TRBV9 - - TGTGCCAGCAGCGTAGGAGGGTTTCAAGAGACCCAGTACTTC CASSVGGFQETQYF
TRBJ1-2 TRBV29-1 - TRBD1 TGCAGCGTGGACAGGGCGGGAGGCTACACCTTC CSVDRAGGYTF
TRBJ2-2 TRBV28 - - TGTGCCAGCAGTCAAAGGGACCCGGACACCGGGGAGCTGTTTTTT CASSQRDPDTGELFF
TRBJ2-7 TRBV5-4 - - TGTGCCAGCAGCTTGGTAGGGGTGGGATTTTACGAGCAGTACTTC CASSLVGVGFYEQYF
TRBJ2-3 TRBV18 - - TGTGCCAGCTCACCACTAGCGGACACAGATACGCAGTATTTT CASSPLADTDTQYF
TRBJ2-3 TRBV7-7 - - TGTGCTAGCAGCCCATTTGGGAGTTGGGCCACAGATACGCAGTATTTT CASSPFGSWATDTQYF
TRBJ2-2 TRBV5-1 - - TGCGCCAGCAGCACCCGTCCGGGCACCGGGGAGCTGTTTTTT CASSTRPGTGELFF
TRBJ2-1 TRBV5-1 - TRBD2 TGCGCCAGCAGCTTAGGCCTTGGACTAGCGGGAGGTTACAATGAGCAGTTCTTC CASSLGLGLAGGYNEQFF
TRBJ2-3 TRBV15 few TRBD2 TGTGCCACCAGCAGCCGGGTCGGTAGCGGGACTATGGGAGATACGCAGTATTTT CATSSRVGSGTMGDTQYF
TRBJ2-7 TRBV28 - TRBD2 TGTGCCAGCACTCGGACTAGCGGGAGGCACGAGCAGTACTTC CASTRTSGRHEQYF
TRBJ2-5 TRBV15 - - TGTGCCACCAGCAGAGATCTTGCCGGGGGCGGTGAGCAGTACTTC CATSRDLAGGGEQYF
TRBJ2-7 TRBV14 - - TGTGCCAGCAGCCAAAAGAGAATAGCTGGCGAGCAGTACTTC CASSQKRIAGEQYF
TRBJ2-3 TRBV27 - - TGTGCCAGCAGTCGGGGAACAGGAGGACGCACAGATACGCAGTATTTT CASSRGTGGRTDTQYF
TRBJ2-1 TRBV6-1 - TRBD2 TGTGCCAGCAGTAAGGGTAGCGGGTACAATGAGCAGTTCTTC CASSKGSGYNEQFF
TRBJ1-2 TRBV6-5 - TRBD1 TGTGCCAGCAGTTGGACAGGTTCCCCCGTGGTGGACTACACCTTC CASSWTGSPVVDYTF
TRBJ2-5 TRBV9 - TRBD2 TGTGCCAGCAGCATCCGGACTAGCGAGACCCAGTACTTC CASSIRTSETQYF
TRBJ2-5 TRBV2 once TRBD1 TGTGCCAGCAGGGTGGACAGGGGTAGGCAAGAGACCCAGTACTTC CASRVDRGRQETQYF
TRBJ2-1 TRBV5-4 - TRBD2 TGTGCCAGCAGCTCGGGGGGACTAGCAGAGTACAATGAGCAGTTCTTC CASSSGGLAEYNEQFF
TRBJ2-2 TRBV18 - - TGTGCCAGCTCACCAGGCAACAGGGGGGAGCTGTTTTTT CASSPGNRGELFF
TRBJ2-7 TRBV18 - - TGTGCCAGCTCACCTACAGCCTACGAGCAGTACTTC CASSPTAYEQYF
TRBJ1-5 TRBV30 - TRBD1 TGTGCCTGGAGCTCCGGGACAGGGTTAAATCAGCCCCAGCATTTT CAWSSGTGLNQPQHF
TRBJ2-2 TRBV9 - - TGTGCCAGCAGCGTAGCCGGGAGAAACCACGGGGAGCTGTTTTTT CASSVAGRNHGELFF
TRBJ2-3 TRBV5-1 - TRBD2 TGCGCCAGCAGCTCAGGACTAGCGGGAGCCACAGATACGCAGTATTTT CASSSGLAGATDTQYF
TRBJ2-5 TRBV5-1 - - TGCGCCAGCAGCTTGTTCGGGCCGTCCCAAGAGACCCAGTACTTC CASSLFGPSQETQYF
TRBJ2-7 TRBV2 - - TGTGCCAGCAGCTACGGATCCCTCCGGGGCTACGAGCAGTACTTC CASSYGSLRGYEQYF
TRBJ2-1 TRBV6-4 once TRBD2 TGTGCCAGCATTCTTAGCGGGGCCTACAATGAGCAGTTCTTC CASILSGAYNEQFF
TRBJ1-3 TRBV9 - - TGTGCCAGCAGCGCTGAACAGGGCGTACGAAACACCATATATTTT CASSAEQGVRNTIYF
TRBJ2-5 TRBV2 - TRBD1 TGTGCCAGCAGTTTTGGACAGGGGGCCGCGGTGGCCCAGTACTTC CASSFGQGAAVAQYF
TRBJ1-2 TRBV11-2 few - TGTGCCAGCAGACCTGCGACAGTGCACTATGGCTACACCTTC CASRPATVHYGYTF
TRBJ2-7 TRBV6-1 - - TGTGCCAGCAGTGCGGCGTATAGCTCCTACGAGCAGTACTTC CASSAAYSSYEQYF
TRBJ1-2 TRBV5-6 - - TGTGCCAGCAGCTTGGGGCCCCGGCGGGACACCTTC CASSLGPRRDTF
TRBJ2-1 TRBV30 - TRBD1 TGTGCCTGGAGTGTAGGGGGCCCCTACAATGAGCAGTTCTTC CAWSVGGPYNEQFF
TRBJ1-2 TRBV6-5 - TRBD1 TGTGCCAGCAGGAGACAGGGGGCCGAATTCTATGGCTACACCTTC CASRRQGAEFYGYTF
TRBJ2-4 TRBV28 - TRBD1 TGTGCCAGCAGTTTCCGGTCACAGGGGGCACGAAACATTCAGTACTTC CASSFRSQGARNIQYF
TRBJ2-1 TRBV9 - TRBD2 TGTGCCAGCAGCCCCCGACTAGCGGGAGGAGGTACTAGTGAGCAGTTCTTC CASSPRLAGGGTSEQFF
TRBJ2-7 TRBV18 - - TGTGCCAGCTCACCGGTTCTTAGGACCCAGGTACCCTACGAGCAGTACTTC CASSPVLRTQVPYEQYF
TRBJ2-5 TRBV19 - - TGTGCCAGTAGTATTCAGGGGATGGGAGAGACCCAGTACTTC CASSIQGMGETQYF
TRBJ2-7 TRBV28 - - TGTGCCAGCAGCATCCCCCGGGAGCCACCGGGGGAGCAGTACTTC CASSIPREPPGEQYF
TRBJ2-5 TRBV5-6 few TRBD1 TGTGCCAGCAGCTTACCGGGACAGGAAGGCACCCAGTACTTC CASSLPGQEGTQYF
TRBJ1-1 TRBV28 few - TGTGCCAGCAGTCACCCCGACAGGAGAAGTACTGAAGCTTTCTTT CASSHPDRRSTEAFF
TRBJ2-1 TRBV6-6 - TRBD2 TGTGCCAGCAGCCTGCGAAGACTAGCGGGCCACAATGAGCAGTTCTTC CASSLRRLAGHNEQFF
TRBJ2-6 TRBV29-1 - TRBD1 TGCAGCGTTGGGACTGGACAGGACGTCCTGACTTTC CSVGTGQDVLTF
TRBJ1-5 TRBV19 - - TGTGCCAGTAGTTCCTCCGGCAGGGGTCAGCCCCAGCATTTT CASSSSGRGQPQHF
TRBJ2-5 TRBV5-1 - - TGCGCCAGCAGCTGGGGGGACCAAGAGACCCAGTACTTC CASSWGDQETQYF
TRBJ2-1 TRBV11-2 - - TGTGCCAGCAGCTTAGATGTAGGGTACCACAATGAGCAGTTCTTC CASSLDVGYHNEQFF
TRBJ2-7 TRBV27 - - TGTGCCAGCAGGGCCAGGGACTGGCGCTACGAGCAGTACTTC CASRARDWRYEQYF
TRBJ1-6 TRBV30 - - TGTGCCTGGAGTCGGTTGGAGGGGTTCTATAATTCACCCCTCCACTTT CAWSRLEGFYNSPLHF